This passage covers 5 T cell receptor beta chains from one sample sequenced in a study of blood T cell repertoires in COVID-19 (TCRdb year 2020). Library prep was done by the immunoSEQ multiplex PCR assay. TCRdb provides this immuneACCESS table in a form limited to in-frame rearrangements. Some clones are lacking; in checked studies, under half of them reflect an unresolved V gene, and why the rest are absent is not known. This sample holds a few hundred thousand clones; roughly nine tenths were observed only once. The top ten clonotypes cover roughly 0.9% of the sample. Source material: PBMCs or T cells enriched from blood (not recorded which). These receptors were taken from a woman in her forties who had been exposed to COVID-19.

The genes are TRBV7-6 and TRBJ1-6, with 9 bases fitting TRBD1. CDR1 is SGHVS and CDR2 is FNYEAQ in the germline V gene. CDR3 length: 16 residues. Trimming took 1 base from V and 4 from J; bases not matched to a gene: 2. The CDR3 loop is CASSLGGQGYNSPLHF. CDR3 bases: TGTGCCAGCAGCTTAGGGGGACAGGGTTATAATTCACCCCTCCACTTT. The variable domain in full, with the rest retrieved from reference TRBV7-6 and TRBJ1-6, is GAGVSQSPRYKVTKRGQDVALRCDPISGHVSLYWYRQALGQGPEFLTYFNYEAQQDKSGLPNDRFSAERPEGSISTLTIQRTEQRDSAMYRCASSLGGQGYNSPLHFGNGTRLTVT.

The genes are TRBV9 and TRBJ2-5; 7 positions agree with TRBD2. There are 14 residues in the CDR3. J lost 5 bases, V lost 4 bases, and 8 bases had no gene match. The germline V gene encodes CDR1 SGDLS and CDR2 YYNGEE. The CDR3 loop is CASSFSLAAETQYF. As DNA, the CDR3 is TGTGCCAGCAGCTTCTCCCTAGCGGCCGAGACCCAGTACTTC.

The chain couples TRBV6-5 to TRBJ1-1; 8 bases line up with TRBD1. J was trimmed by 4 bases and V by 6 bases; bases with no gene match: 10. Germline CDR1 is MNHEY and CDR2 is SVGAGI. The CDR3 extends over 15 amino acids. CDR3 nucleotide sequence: TGTGCCAGCAGCCCCGGGTCAGGGGGCCTCACTGAAGCTTTCTTT. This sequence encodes CASSPGSGGLTEAFF.

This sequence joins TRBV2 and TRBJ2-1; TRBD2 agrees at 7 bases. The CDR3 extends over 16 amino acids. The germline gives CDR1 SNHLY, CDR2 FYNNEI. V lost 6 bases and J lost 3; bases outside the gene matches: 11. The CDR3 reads CASREPLAAHYNEQFF. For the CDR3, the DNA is TGTGCCAGCAGGGAACCCCTAGCGGCGCACTACAATGAGCAGTTCTTC.

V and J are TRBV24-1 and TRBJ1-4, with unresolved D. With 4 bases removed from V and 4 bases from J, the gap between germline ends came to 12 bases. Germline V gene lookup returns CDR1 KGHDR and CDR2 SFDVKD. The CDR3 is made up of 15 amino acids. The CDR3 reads CATSDPSADNEKLFF. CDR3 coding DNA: TGTGCCACCAGTGACCCCAGCGCCGATAATGAAAAACTGTTTTTT.